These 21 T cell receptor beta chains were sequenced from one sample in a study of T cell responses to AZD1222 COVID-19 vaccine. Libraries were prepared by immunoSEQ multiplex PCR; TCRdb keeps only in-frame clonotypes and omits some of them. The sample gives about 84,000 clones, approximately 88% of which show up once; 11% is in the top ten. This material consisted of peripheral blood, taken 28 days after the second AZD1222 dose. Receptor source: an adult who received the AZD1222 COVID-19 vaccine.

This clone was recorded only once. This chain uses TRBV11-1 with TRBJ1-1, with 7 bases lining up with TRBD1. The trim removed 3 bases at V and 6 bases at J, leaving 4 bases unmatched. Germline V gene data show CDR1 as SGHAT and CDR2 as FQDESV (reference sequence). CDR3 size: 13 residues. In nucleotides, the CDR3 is TGTGCCAGCAGCTTCGACAGGGTGGCTGAAGCTTTCTTT. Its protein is CASSFDRVAEAFF.

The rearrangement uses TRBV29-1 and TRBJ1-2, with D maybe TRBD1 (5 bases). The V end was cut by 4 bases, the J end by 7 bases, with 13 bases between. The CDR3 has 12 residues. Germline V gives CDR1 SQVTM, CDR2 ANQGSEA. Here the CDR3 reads CSVVRTYGGYTF. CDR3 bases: TGCAGCGTTGTGCGGACATATGGTGGCTACACCTTC.

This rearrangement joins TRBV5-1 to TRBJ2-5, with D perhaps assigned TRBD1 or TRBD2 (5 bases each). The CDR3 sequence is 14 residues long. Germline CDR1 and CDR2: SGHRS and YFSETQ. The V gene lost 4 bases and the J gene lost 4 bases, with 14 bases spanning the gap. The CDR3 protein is CASSTSPGPETQYF. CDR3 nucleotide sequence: TGCGCCAGCAGCACCTCTCCGGGACCAGAGACCCAGTACTTC.

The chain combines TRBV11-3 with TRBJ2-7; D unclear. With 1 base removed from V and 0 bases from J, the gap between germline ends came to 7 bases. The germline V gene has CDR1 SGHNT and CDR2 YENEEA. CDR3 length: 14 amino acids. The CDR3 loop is CASSLAGSSYEQYF. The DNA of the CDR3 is TGTGCCAGCAGCTTAGCGGGCAGCTCCTACGAGCAGTACTTC.

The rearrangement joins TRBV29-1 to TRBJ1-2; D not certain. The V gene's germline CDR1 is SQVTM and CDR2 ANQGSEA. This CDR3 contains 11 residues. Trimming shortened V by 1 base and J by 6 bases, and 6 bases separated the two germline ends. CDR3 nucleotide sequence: TGCAGCGTTGAAGTATACGATGGCTACACCTTC. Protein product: CSVEVYDGYTF.

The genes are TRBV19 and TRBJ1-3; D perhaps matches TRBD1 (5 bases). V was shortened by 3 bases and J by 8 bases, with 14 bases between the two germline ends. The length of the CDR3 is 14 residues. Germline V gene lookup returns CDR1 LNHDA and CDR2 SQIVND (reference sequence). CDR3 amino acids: CASSIGDPAYTIYF. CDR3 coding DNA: TGTGCCAGTAGTATTGGGGACCCGGCATACACCATATATTTT.

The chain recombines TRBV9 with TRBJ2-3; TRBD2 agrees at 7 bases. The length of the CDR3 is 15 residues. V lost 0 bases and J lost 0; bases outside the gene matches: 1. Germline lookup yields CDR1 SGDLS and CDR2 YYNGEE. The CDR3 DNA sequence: TGTGCCAGCAGCGTAGCGGGGGGTAGCACAGATACGCAGTATTTT. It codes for CASSVAGGSTDTQYF.

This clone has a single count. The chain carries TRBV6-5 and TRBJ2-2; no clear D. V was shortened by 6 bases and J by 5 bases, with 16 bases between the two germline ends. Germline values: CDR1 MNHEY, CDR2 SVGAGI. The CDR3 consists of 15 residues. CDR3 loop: CASSDPVTRTGELFF. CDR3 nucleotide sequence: TGTGCCAGCAGCGACCCCGTGACGAGGACCGGGGAGCTGTTTTTT.

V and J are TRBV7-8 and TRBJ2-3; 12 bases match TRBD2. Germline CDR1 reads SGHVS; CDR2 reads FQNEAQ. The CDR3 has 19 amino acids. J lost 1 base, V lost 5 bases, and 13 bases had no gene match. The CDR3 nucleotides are TGTGCCAGCAGCCATTTAATGCTGGCTAGCGGGGGGGGCACAGATACGCAGTATTTT. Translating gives CASSHLMLASGGGTDTQYF.

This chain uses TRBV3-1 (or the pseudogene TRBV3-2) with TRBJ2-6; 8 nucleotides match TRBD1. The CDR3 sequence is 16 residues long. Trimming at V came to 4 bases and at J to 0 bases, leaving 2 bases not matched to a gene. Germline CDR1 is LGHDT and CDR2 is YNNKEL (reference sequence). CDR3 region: CASSRTGFSGANVLTF. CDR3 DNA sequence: TGTGCCAGCAGCCGGACAGGGTTCTCTGGGGCCAACGTCCTGACTTTC.

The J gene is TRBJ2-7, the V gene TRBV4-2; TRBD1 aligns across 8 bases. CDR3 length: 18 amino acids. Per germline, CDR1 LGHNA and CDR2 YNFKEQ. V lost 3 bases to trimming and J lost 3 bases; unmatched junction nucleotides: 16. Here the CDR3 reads CASSHATSGDRRDYEQYF. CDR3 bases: TGTGCCAGCAGCCATGCCACAAGTGGGGACAGGAGGGACTACGAGCAGTACTTC.

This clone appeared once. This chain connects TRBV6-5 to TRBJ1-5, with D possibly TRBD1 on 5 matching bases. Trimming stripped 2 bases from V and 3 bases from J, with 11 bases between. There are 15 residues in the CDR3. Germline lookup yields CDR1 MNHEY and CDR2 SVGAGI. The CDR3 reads CASSYGGTNNQPQHF. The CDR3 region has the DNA TGTGCCAGCAGTTACGGGGGGACGAACAATCAGCCCCAGCATTTT.

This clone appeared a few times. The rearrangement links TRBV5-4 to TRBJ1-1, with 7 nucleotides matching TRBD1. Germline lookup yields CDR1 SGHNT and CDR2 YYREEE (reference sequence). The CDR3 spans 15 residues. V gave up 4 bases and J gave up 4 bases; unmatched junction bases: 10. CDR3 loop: CASSPADRRGTEAFF. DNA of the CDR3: TGTGCCAGCAGCCCAGCGGACAGGAGGGGCACTGAAGCTTTCTTT.

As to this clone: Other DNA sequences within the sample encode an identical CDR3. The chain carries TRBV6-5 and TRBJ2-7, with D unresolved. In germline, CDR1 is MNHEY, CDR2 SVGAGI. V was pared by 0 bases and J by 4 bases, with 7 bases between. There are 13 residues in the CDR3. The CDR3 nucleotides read TGTGCCAGCAGTTACTCGAAGGGATACGAGCAGTACTTC. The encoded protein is CASSYSKGYEQYF.

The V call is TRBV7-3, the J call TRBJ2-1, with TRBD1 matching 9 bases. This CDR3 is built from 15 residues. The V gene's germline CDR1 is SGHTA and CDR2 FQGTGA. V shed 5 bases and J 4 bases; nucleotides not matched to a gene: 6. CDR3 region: CASSPGQGNYNEQFF. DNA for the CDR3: TGTGCCAGCAGCCCCGGACAGGGGAATTACAATGAGCAGTTCTTC.

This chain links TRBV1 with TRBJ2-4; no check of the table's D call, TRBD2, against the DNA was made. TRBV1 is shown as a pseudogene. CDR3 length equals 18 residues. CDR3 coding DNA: TGCACCAGCAGCCAAGATCGGATGCCAACGGAGGCCAAAAACATTCAGTACTTC. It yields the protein CTSSQDRMPTEAKNIQYF.

Here the CDR3 reads CASSPTTGAYTEAFF. The CDR3 region has the DNA TGTGCCAGCAGCCCTACCACAGGGGCTTACACTGAAGCTTTCTTT. The gene calls are TRBV7-3 and TRBJ1-1; the match to TRBD1 covers 7 bases. The J segment lost 3 bases and the V segment lost 5 bases, leaving 9 bases of the junction unmatched. This CDR3 has 15 residues. The germline CDR1 and CDR2 sequences are SGHTA and FQGTGA. Full variable domain (missing parts from reference TRBV7-3 and TRBJ1-1): GAGVSQTPSNKVTEKGKYVELRCDPISGHTALYWYRQSLGQGPEFLIYFQGTGAADDSGLPNDRFFAVRPEGSVSTLKIQRTERGDSAVYLCASSPTTGAYTEAFFGQGTRLTVV.

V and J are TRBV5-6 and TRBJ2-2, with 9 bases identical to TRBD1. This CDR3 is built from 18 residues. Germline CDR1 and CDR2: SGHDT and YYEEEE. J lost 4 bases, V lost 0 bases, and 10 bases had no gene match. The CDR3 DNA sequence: TGTGCCAGCAGCTTGGGATTTGGACAGGGGAGAATCACCGGGGAGCTGTTTTTT. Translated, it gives CASSLGFGQGRITGELFF.

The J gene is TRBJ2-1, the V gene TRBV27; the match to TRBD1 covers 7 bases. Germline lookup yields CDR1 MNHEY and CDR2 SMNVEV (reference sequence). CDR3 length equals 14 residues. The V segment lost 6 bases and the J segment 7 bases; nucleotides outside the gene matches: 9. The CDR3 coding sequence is TGTGCCAGCAGCCTTGACAGGGTAAGGAATGAGCAGTTCTTC. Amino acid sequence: CASSLDRVRNEQFF.

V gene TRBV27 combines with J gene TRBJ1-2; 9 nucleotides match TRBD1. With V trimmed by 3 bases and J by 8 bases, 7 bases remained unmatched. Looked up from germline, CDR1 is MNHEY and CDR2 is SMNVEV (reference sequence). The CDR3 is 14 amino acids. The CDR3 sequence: CASSLTGGRSGYTF. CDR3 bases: TGTGCCAGCAGTTTGACAGGGGGTCGGTCGGGCTACACCTTC.

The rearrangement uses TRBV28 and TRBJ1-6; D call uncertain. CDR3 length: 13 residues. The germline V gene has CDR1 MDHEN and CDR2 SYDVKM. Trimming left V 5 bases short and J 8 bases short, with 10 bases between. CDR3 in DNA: TGTGCCAGCAGTCCTCCGGGAGATTCACCCCTCCACTTT. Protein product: CASSPPGDSPLHF.